These 22 T cell receptor beta chains came from one sample sequenced in a study of follicular helper T cells after annual influenza vaccination. Time point of the sample: 2015-2016 season, 7 days after influenza vaccination. Clones were sequenced by immunoSEQ multiplex PCR, and TCRdb holds only the in-frame ones, with some missing. This table holds fewer than 7,000 clones, roughly 84% found once. The sequencing used CXCR5- memory CD4+ T cells sorted from blood, collected 7 days after influenza vaccination. The receptors were gathered from an adult who received the influenza vaccine.

The CDR3 sequence: CASSQEKTVDTQYF. The CDR3 coding sequence is TGTGCCAGCAGCCAGGAAAAGACTGTAGATACGCAGTATTTT. This chain joins TRBV4-2 and TRBJ2-3; D is ambiguous. Germline V gives CDR1 LGHNA, CDR2 YNFKEQ. V was clipped by 3 bases and J by 5 bases, with 12 bases between them. The CDR3 has 14 amino acids.

V and J are TRBV10-3 and TRBJ1-2; 9 positions agree with TRBD1. The CDR3 has 13 residues. V dropped 6 bases and J dropped 7; count of bases not matched to a gene: 6. Germline V gives CDR1 ENHRY, CDR2 SYGVKD. CDR3 in DNA: TGTGCCATCAGGAAACAGGGGGCGGGTGGCTACACCTTC. It yields the protein CAIRKQGAGGYTF.

This chain uses TRBV6-6 with TRBJ1-5; TRBD1 agrees at 7 bases. This CDR3 has 14 amino acids. Germline V CDR1 and CDR2: MNHNY, SVGAGI (reference sequence). With 4 bases clipped from V and 2 bases from J, the junction kept 2 bases outside the gene matches. The CDR3 DNA reads TGTGCCAGCAGTTCCACAGGGGGCAATCAGCCCCAGCATTTT. It is translated as CASSSTGGNQPQHF.

The rearrangement joins TRBV5-1 to TRBJ1-4, with 7 bases matching TRBD1. Per the germline V gene, CDR1 is SGHRS and CDR2 is YFSETQ. This CDR3 has 16 amino acids. J lost 5 bases, V lost 4 bases, and 11 bases had no gene match. The chain's CDR3 is CASSSSGTVGNEKLFF. CDR3 DNA: TGCGCCAGCAGCAGTTCAGGGACAGTCGGAAATGAAAAACTGTTTTTT.

The V and J genes are TRBV4-1 and TRBJ2-1; possibly TRBD1 for D (6 bases). The CDR3 loop spans 18 amino acids. With 3 bases removed from V and 6 bases from J, the gap between germline ends came to 24 bases. Germline V gives CDR1 MGHRA, CDR2 YSYEKL. CDR3 coding DNA: TGCGCCAGCAGCCATCGCCACTCCGGGACAACCACACCCAATGAGCAGTTCTTC. It encodes CASSHRHSGTTTPNEQFF.

V usage is TRBV7-6 and J usage is TRBJ2-3, with D possibly TRBD2 on 6 matching bases. Germline V gene data show CDR1 as SGHVS and CDR2 as FNYEAQ. The CDR3 covers 16 residues. V shed 2 bases and J shed 2 bases, with 14 bases lying between them. For the CDR3, the DNA is TGTGCCAGCAGCTTACTCGGGGGTGGGCCCACAGATACGCAGTATTTT. It codes for CASSLLGGGPTDTQYF. Filled out from reference TRBV7-6 and TRBJ2-3, the complete variable domain reads GAGVSQSPRYKVTKRGQDVALRCDPISGHVSLYWYRQALGQGPEFLTYFNYEAQQDKSGLPNDRFSAERPEGSISTLTIQRTEQRDSAMYRCASSLLGGGPTDTQYFGPGTRLTVL.

The chain links TRBV11-2 to TRBJ1-4, with no clear D. This CDR3 region has 13 residues. Germline CDR1 SGHAT, CDR2 FQNNGV. Deletions cut 3 bases from V and 7 bases from J, with 9 bases between. As DNA, the CDR3 is TGTGCCAGCAGCTTGCTGAGCAGTGAAAAACTGTTTTTT. Its translation is CASSLLSSEKLFF. Supplemented by reference TRBV11-2 and TRBJ1-4, the full variable domain reads EAGVAQSPRYKIIEKRQSVAFWCNPISGHATLYWYQQILGQGPKLLIQFQNNGVVDDSQLPKDRFSAERLKGVDSTLKIQPAKLEDSAVYLCASSLLSSEKLFFGSGTQLSVL.

This clone was detected a few times. V is TRBV5-1 and J is TRBJ1-6; D possibly corresponds to TRBD1 (6 bases). Germline V gene lookup returns CDR1 SGHRS and CDR2 YFSETQ. Trimming took 2 bases from V and 5 from J, leaving 14 bases between them. There are 16 residues in the CDR3. DNA of the CDR3: TGCGCCAGCAGCTTAGACCGGACAGATAATAATTCACCCCTCCACTTT. This codes for CASSLDRTDNNSPLHF.

The chain combines TRBV5-1 with TRBJ2-7; 10 nucleotides match TRBD1. The CDR3 consists of 15 residues. Germline-derived CDR1 and CDR2 are SGHRS and YFSETQ. The J segment lost 2 bases and the V segment lost 1 base, leaving 3 bases of the junction unmatched. The CDR3 DNA sequence: TGCGCCAGCAGCTTGACGGGACAGGGGCCCTACGAGCAGTACTTC. Protein product: CASSLTGQGPYEQYF.

The chain uses TRBV5-4 and TRBJ2-7; 10 positions agree with TRBD2. With 2 bases clipped from V and 3 bases from J, the junction kept 8 bases outside the gene matches. This CDR3 region has 16 residues. From germline, CDR1 is SGHNT and CDR2 YYREEE (reference sequence). CDR3 in DNA: TGTGCCAGCAGCTTTGACCCTAGCGGGGGCAACTACGAGCAGTACTTC. Amino acids: CASSFDPSGGNYEQYF.

Only a few counts were recorded for this clone. The J gene is TRBJ2-7, the V gene TRBV11-2; D is undetermined. Trimming took 0 bases from V and 4 from J, leaving 4 bases between them. This CDR3 has 12 amino acids. Germline V gene data show CDR1 as SGHAT and CDR2 as FQNNGV. The CDR3 region has the DNA TGTGCCAGCAGCTTAGAGCGGTACGAGCAGTACTTC. Protein product: CASSLERYEQYF.

This chain connects TRBV25-1 to TRBJ1-1; 8 bases align to TRBD1. Unmatched junction bases numbered 4, after V lost 3 bases and J lost 1 base. The germline V gene encodes CDR1 MGHDK and CDR2 SYGVNS. This CDR3 is built from 15 residues. The CDR3: CASSDDRGKNTEAFF. Here the CDR3 DNA reads TGTGCCAGCAGTGACGACAGGGGAAAGAACACTGAAGCTTTCTTT.

This sequence joins TRBV19 and TRBJ2-4; no definite D call. This CDR3 has 15 residues. Trimming shortened V by 7 bases and J by 3 bases, and 16 bases separated the two germline ends. The germline gives CDR1 LNHDA, CDR2 SQIVND (reference sequence). CDR3 sequence (DNA): TGTGCCAGTACCTTCGATGAGGTGGGCAAAAACATTCAGTACTTC. It encodes CASTFDEVGKNIQYF.

J is TRBJ2-7 and V is TRBV5-1, with 7 bases identical to TRBD1. The CDR3 is made up of 14 amino acids. Per the germline V gene, CDR1 is SGHRS and CDR2 is YFSETQ. V was pared by 0 bases and J by 4 bases, with 4 bases of the junction left unmatched. The CDR3 DNA is TGCGCCAGCAGCTTGGGACAGGGACCTTACGAGCAGTACTTC. It codes for CASSLGQGPYEQYF.

Here the CDR3 reads CATSRDNTRANTGELFF. The CDR3 bases are TGTGCCACCAGCAGAGATAACACCAGAGCGAACACCGGGGAGCTGTTTTTT. The chain uses TRBV15 and TRBJ2-2; D is unresolved. CDR3 length equals 17 residues. Germline CDR1 and CDR2: LNHNV and YYDKDF (reference sequence). V lost 0 bases and J 0 bases, leaving 11 bases between the germline ends.

V is TRBV2 and J is TRBJ2-2; TRBD1 is a possible D gene (5 bases). Germline V CDR1 and CDR2: SNHLY, FYNNEI. Trimming cost V 5 bases and J 0 bases, with 10 bases left between them. The CDR3 spans 15 residues. This chain's CDR3 is CASSKQDPNTGELFF. DNA for the CDR3: TGTGCCAGCAGTAAACAGGATCCGAACACCGGGGAGCTGTTTTTT. Using reference TRBV2 and TRBJ2-2 for the parts outside the CDR3, the full variable domain is EPEVTQTPSHQVTQMGQEVILRCVPISNHLYFYWYRQILGQKVEFLVSFYNNEISEKSEIFDDQFSVERPDGSNFTLKIRSTKLEDSAMYFCASSKQDPNTGELFFGEGSRLTVL.

This chain uses TRBV15 with TRBJ2-6, with D unresolved. The CDR3 sequence is 16 residues long. Trimming shortened V by 3 bases and J by 0 bases, and 9 bases separated the two germline ends. The V gene's germline CDR1 is LNHNV and CDR2 YYDKDF (reference sequence). CDR3 sequence (DNA): TGTGCCACCAGCAGTCAGGTCCCCTCTGGGGCCAACGTCCTGACTTTC. Its translation: CATSSQVPSGANVLTF.

This clone was picked up a small number of times. The V gene is TRBV6-6, the J gene TRBJ1-6; possible D gene TRBD1, 5 bases. V was shortened by 6 bases and J by 7 bases, with 19 bases between the two germline ends. CDR3 size: 16 residues. Looked up from germline, CDR1 is MNHNY and CDR2 is SVGAGI (reference sequence). The CDR3 protein is CASRRESGTANSPLHF. CDR3 in DNA: TGTGCCAGCAGGAGAGAATCGGGGACGGCGAATTCACCCCTCCACTTT.

The V gene is TRBV27, the J gene TRBJ1-1; 7 nucleotides match TRBD1. J gave up 4 bases and V 3 bases, and 5 bases lay outside the gene matches. Germline values: CDR1 MNHEY, CDR2 SMNVEV (reference sequence). The CDR3 extends over 14 amino acids. The CDR3 spells CASSFWQGGTEAFF. In DNA form, the CDR3 reads TGTGCCAGCAGTTTTTGGCAGGGGGGCACTGAAGCTTTCTTT.

V is TRBV30 and J is TRBJ2-4; tentative D call: TRBD1 (5 bases). The CDR3 consists of 13 residues. Germline V gene data show CDR1 as GTSNPN and CDR2 as SVGIG (reference sequence). Trimming pared 1 base from V and 8 bases from J, leaving 12 bases between. The CDR3 DNA reads as TGTGCCTGGAGTGCGGCTAGGGGTTACATTCAGTACTTC. This encodes CAWSAARGYIQYF.

The gene calls are TRBV27 and TRBJ2-1; 12 bases line up with TRBD2. The CDR3 runs to 14 residues. The germline V gene encodes CDR1 MNHEY and CDR2 SMNVEV (reference sequence). V dropped 7 bases and J dropped 10; count of bases not matched to a gene: 8. The CDR3 is CASTRLAGAEEQFF. The CDR3 nucleotides are TGTGCCAGCACTCGACTAGCGGGAGCAGAAGAGCAGTTCTTC.

The gene calls are TRBV5-4 and TRBJ2-5, with 8 bases identical to TRBD1. The CDR3 consists of 15 residues. The junction had 8 bases not matched to a gene; V was cut back by 3 bases and J by 4 bases. Germline V gene sequence: CDR1 SGHNT, CDR2 YYREEE (reference sequence). CDR3: CASSSTTGVPETQYF. CDR3 sequence (DNA): TGTGCCAGCAGCTCGACGACAGGGGTTCCAGAGACCCAGTACTTC.